These T cell receptor beta chains were read from a single sample in a study of cytomegalovirus exposure and HLA in healthy donors. Only in-frame clones appear in the TCRdb table, and some are missing; sequencing was by immunoSEQ multiplex PCR. Here the sample spans 95,000 to 150,000 clones, about 9.4% being singletons. Material for sequencing was PBMCs. Every receptor here comes from a woman between 35 and 50 years old in good health and CMV-seropositive. Both conserved end residues are trimmed from each CDR3. The order of the fields is J gene, V gene, CDR3 protein.

J: TRBJ1-1; V: TRBV19; CDR3: ASSISLNTEAF
J: TRBJ2-1; V: TRBV6-6; CDR3: ASSTGQGEQF
J: TRBJ2-5; V: TRBV23-1; CDR3: ASSQVPRGRFSKETQY
J: TRBJ2-3; V: TRBV11-1; CDR3: ASSPEKRGGLKTQY
J: TRBJ2-7; V: TRBV7-9; CDR3: ASSAGTGGVEQY
J: TRBJ1-5; V: TRBV6-1; CDR3: ASSGQGNVGAQH
J: TRBJ1-4; V: TRBV5-1; CDR3: ASSLDRGEEKLF
J: TRBJ2-1; V: TRBV25-1; CDR3: ASSDRPGQENYNEQF
J: TRBJ2-1; V: TRBV6-4; CDR3: ASSDSNSGDYNEQF
J: TRBJ1-2; V: TRBV27; CDR3: ASSLFAGADGYT
J: TRBJ1-1; V: TRBV4-1; CDR3: ASSQGRGRRVEAF
J: TRBJ2-5; V: TRBV2; CDR3: ASRGRFRTGGRETQY
J: TRBJ2-2; V: TRBV18; CDR3: ASSPIGSLGANTGELF
J: TRBJ2-3; V: TRBV7-9; CDR3: ASSLWAGTDTQY
J: TRBJ1-5; V: TRBV7-6; CDR3: ASSTGPSGGNQPQH
J: TRBJ1-1; V: TRBV6-6; CDR3: ASSYRDRGPDAEAF
J: TRBJ1-1; V: TRBV5-1; CDR3: ASSHQGKTEAF
J: TRBJ1-2; V: TRBV5-5; CDR3: ASSLGGQLNYGYT
J: TRBJ1-1; V: TRBV9; CDR3: ASSVVAGGNTEAF
J: TRBJ2-1; V: TRBV27; CDR3: ASRSSGGVPYNEQF
J: TRBJ2-7; V: TRBV6-1; CDR3: ASGASANEQY
J: TRBJ2-7; V: TRBV7-2; CDR3: ASSLGKQGSYEQY
J: TRBJ1-1; V: TRBV10-3; CDR3: AISRQGGNTEAF
J: TRBJ1-6; V: TRBV6-6; CDR3: ASSYATAGNSPLH